The 20 T cell receptor beta chains presented below share a single source sample, sequenced in a study of cytomegalovirus exposure and HLA in healthy donors. Vbeta (60) and Jbeta (13) primers were used in the PCR. Profiled with immunoSEQ multiplex PCR; TCRdb holds only in-frame clones, not every one. The sample table includes tens of thousands of clones. Sequenced sample: PBMCs. Every receptor here comes from a female donor in good health and CMV-seronegative.

The chain has TRBV9 and TRBJ2-3, with 9 nucleotides matching TRBD2. The CDR3 is made up of 15 amino acids. CDR1 and CDR2 from the germline V gene are SGDLS and YYNGEE. The junction had 8 bases not matched to a gene; V was cut back by 4 bases and J by 5 bases. The CDR3 DNA is TGTGCCAGCAGCACCCGACTAGCGGAGAGAGATACGCAGTATTTT. Its protein product is CASSTRLAERDTQYF.

The chain is built from TRBV15 and TRBJ2-5; D remains unclear. This CDR3 is 16 amino acids long. CDR1 LNHNV and CDR2 YYDKDF come from the germline V gene (reference sequence). Deletions cut 2 bases from V and 5 bases from J, with 18 bases between. Written as DNA, the CDR3 is TGTGCCACCAGCAGACGTTCTCCTTTTATCGGGGAGACCCAGTACTTC. Protein product: CATSRRSPFIGETQYF.

The chain couples TRBV11-2 to TRBJ2-6, with D uncertain. CDR3 length: 16 amino acids. CDR1 and CDR2 from the germline V gene are SGHAT and FQNNGV. Trimming pared 0 bases from V and 0 bases from J, leaving 6 bases between. The DNA for the CDR3 is TGTGCCAGCAGCTTAGAATTTCGCTCTGGGGCCAACGTCCTGACTTTC. This sequence encodes CASSLEFRSGANVLTF.

The gene calls are TRBV5-4 and TRBJ2-5; 8 nucleotides line up with TRBD2. V dropped 4 bases and J dropped 2; count of bases not matched to a gene: 10. The CDR3 is made up of 16 amino acids. The V gene's germline CDR1 is SGHNT and CDR2 YYREEE (reference sequence). This CDR3 reads CASSPPSRGGQETQYF. As DNA, the CDR3 is TGTGCCAGCAGCCCCCCATCCCGGGGGGGGCAAGAGACCCAGTACTTC.

The CDR3 sequence: CASSPFYGQPARSGANVLTF. CDR3 nucleotides: TGTGCCAGCAGCCCCTTCTACGGACAGCCCGCGCGCTCTGGGGCCAACGTCCTGACTTTC. The chain couples TRBV5-4 to TRBJ2-6; tentative D call: TRBD1 (6 bases). Germline V CDR1 and CDR2: SGHNT, YYREEE (reference sequence). The CDR3 runs to 20 residues. The V end lost 4 bases, the J end lost 0 bases, and 23 bases lay between the germline ends.

The chain links TRBV28 to TRBJ1-5, with 9 bases fitting TRBD1. V lost 6 bases and J lost 4; bases outside the gene matches: 10. The CDR3 loop spans 16 amino acids. CDR1 MDHEN and CDR2 SYDVKM come from the germline V gene. Here the CDR3 DNA reads TGTGCCAGCAGCCCGGGACAGGGATGGGAAAATCAGCCCCAGCATTTT. Protein product: CASSPGQGWENQPQHF.

This chain joins TRBV11-2 and TRBJ1-5, with 8 bases aligning to TRBD1. The V and J ends lost 5 bases and 7 bases, in that order; junction bases with no gene match: 4. CDR3 length: 13 residues. Germline V gives CDR1 SGHAT, CDR2 FQNNGV. In DNA form, the CDR3 reads TGTGCCAGCAGCCAGGACAGGGAACAGCCCCAGCATTTT. Residues: CASSQDREQPQHF.

This chain joins TRBV27 and TRBJ1-5, with TRBD1 identical over 8 bases. Germline V gene lookup returns CDR1 MNHEY and CDR2 SMNVEV (reference sequence). This CDR3 spans 15 amino acids. The V and J ends lost 3 bases and 0 bases, in that order; junction bases with no gene match: 1. The CDR3 nucleotides are TGTGCCAGCAGTTTGACAGGGGTTAGCAATCAGCCCCAGCATTTT. Translation gives CASSLTGVSNQPQHF.

This chain uses TRBV15 with TRBJ1-1, with 9 bases aligning to TRBD1. The CDR3 covers 18 residues. Germline values: CDR1 LNHNV, CDR2 YYDKDF (reference sequence). V was pared by 0 bases and J by 5 bases, with 13 bases of the junction left unmatched. CDR3 bases: TGTGCCACCAGCAGAGATTGGTGGGCCGAGACAGGGGGGACTGAAGCTTTCTTT. Its translation: CATSRDWWAETGGTEAFF.

This chain joins TRBV5-1 and TRBJ2-6; 8 positions match TRBD1. Looked up from germline, CDR1 is SGHRS and CDR2 is YFSETQ. This CDR3 spans 18 amino acids. Losses at the gene ends were 3 bases for V and 0 bases for J; bases not matched to a gene: 8. In DNA, the CDR3 is TGCGCCAGCAGCTCGACAGGGGAATGGTCCTCTGGGGCCAACGTCCTGACTTTC. Protein sequence: CASSSTGEWSSGANVLTF.

The CDR3 bases are TGTGCCAGCAGCATAAGGACAGGCCTGCCCACCCACCACTCTGGAAACACCATATATTTT. This codes for CASSIRTGLPTHHSGNTIYF. The chain recombines TRBV9 with TRBJ1-3; TRBD1 aligns across 7 bases. The CDR3 is 20 amino acids. CDR1 and CDR2 from the germline V gene are SGDLS and YYNGEE. The junction had 19 bases not matched to a gene; V was cut back by 4 bases and J by 0 bases. The full variable domain, completed using reference TRBV9 and TRBJ1-3, is DSGVTQTPKHLITATGQRVTLRCSPRSGDLSVYWYQQSLDQGLQFLIQYYNGEERAKGNILERFSAQQFPDLHSELNLSSLELGDSALYFCASSIRTGLPTHHSGNTIYFGEGSWLTVV.

This chain joins TRBV6-6 and TRBJ2-7, with 8 bases aligning to TRBD1. CDR1 is MNHNY and CDR2 is SVGAGI in the germline V gene (reference sequence). The junction had 10 bases not matched to a gene; V was cut back by 7 bases and J by 2 bases. The CDR3 contains 15 residues. This chain's CDR3 is CASTFVPDRAYEQYF. CDR3 nucleotide sequence: TGTGCCAGCACTTTCGTACCGGACAGGGCCTACGAGCAGTACTTC.

V and J are TRBV6-1 and TRBJ1-3; no reliable D call. Looked up from germline, CDR1 is MNHNS and CDR2 is SASEGT. This CDR3 is built from 13 residues. V shed 5 bases and J shed 7 bases, with 12 bases lying between them. In nucleotides, the CDR3 is TGTGCCAGCAGTCTGGCAGGTACTAACACCATATATTTT. Residues: CASSLAGTNTIYF.

The rearrangement joins TRBV10-3 to TRBJ2-5; 7 bases fit TRBD1. CDR3 length: 14 amino acids. The J segment lost 5 bases and the V segment lost 0 bases, leaving 3 bases of the junction unmatched. The germline V gene has CDR1 ENHRY and CDR2 SYGVKD. CDR3 sequence reads: CAISESGTAETQYF. DNA of the CDR3: TGTGCCATCAGTGAGTCGGGGACAGCGGAGACCCAGTACTTC.

The chain carries TRBV27 and TRBJ2-7; possible D gene TRBD2, 6 bases. The germline CDR1 and CDR2 sequences are MNHEY and SMNVEV (reference sequence). V lost 2 bases, J lost 1 base, and 9 bases lay in between. The CDR3 totals 14 residues. Here the CDR3 DNA reads TGTGCCAGCAGTTTAGCGGGGAATTCCTACGAGCAGTACTTC. This encodes CASSLAGNSYEQYF.

The gene calls are TRBV4-1 and TRBJ1-4; D call uncertain. This CDR3 has 15 amino acids. Trimming left V 3 bases short and J 8 bases short, with 16 bases between. CDR1 is MGHRA and CDR2 is YSYEKL in the germline V gene. CDR3: CASSHLPAFGEKLFF. CDR3 bases: TGCGCCAGCAGCCACCTTCCAGCGTTTGGGGAAAAACTGTTTTTT.

V usage is TRBV7-2 and J usage is TRBJ2-5; D is possibly TRBD1 (6 bases). The CDR3 is made up of 15 amino acids. Germline V CDR1 and CDR2: SGHTA, FQGNSA. The V and J ends lost 2 bases and 5 bases respectively, with 15 bases between them. For the CDR3, the DNA is TGTGCCAGCAGCTTAACAGAGGTCAGGGGCGAGACCCAGTACTTC. Its translation: CASSLTEVRGETQYF.

To note about this clone: This CDR3 is also generated by other DNA sequences in the sample. The CDR3 DNA reads TGTGCCAGCACCGGGACAGGCCTCAATGAGCAGTTCTTC. Protein: CASTGTGLNEQFF. The V call is TRBV6-1, the J call TRBJ2-1; 8 nucleotides line up with TRBD1. Germline V CDR1 and CDR2: MNHNS, SASEGT. After removal of 7 bases from V and 6 bases from J, the junction contained 5 bases not matched to a gene. The CDR3 loop spans 13 amino acids.

The chain links TRBV29-1 to TRBJ1-2; D gene ambiguous. With 2 bases removed from V and 4 bases from J, the gap between germline ends came to 5 bases. This CDR3 is 11 amino acids long. Per the germline V gene, CDR1 is SQVTM and CDR2 is ANQGSEA. CDR3: CSVEPGYGYTF. The CDR3, as DNA: TGCAGCGTTGAACCCGGCTATGGCTACACCTTC. Complete variable domain (other parts from reference TRBV29-1 and TRBJ1-2): SAVISQKPSRDICQRGTSLTIQCQVDSQVTMMFWYRQQPGQSLTLIATANQGSEATYESGFVIDKFPISRPNLTFSTLTVSNMSPEDSSIYLCSVEPGYGYTFGSGTRLTVV.

The chain recombines TRBV5-1 with TRBJ2-1; weak D call: TRBD1 (5 bases). V was shortened by 4 bases and J by 1 base, with 9 bases between the two germline ends. The CDR3 extends over 14 amino acids. Germline-derived CDR1 and CDR2 are SGHRS and YFSETQ. Here the CDR3 reads CASSPDNSYNEQFF. The DNA for the CDR3 is TGCGCCAGCAGCCCGGACAATTCCTACAATGAGCAGTTCTTC.